The TCR beta chain under discussion was sequenced for a study of blood T cells in healthy people across ages. Notes on the study in general: Comparison with aged donors showed that long-lived donors had more naive CD4+ cells and higher diversity. Per-million-T-cell TCR beta diversity fell roughly linearly with age.

Then a second PCR, running roughly 7 to 11 cycles, was carried out with a sample-barcoded 5' primer and a J-beta primer mix. TCRdb used MiXCR to reprocess the 5' RACE reads, holding one entry per CDR3 protein. In the table there are about 1.4 million distinct CDR3 sequences, roughly 59% of which are singletons. Healthy Russian Caucasian donors spanned ages roughly 6 to 90 years. In each sample, at least 6 million PBMCs were isolated. The V gene's germline CDR1 is LGHNA and CDR2 YSLEER. The junction had 7 bases not matched to a gene; V was cut back by 2 bases and J by 1 base. This CDR3 is 16 amino acids long. This clonotype was counted between two and nine times. Its matching antigen is unknown.

Sequenced: blood. The chain combines TRBV4-3 with TRBJ2-7, with 8 bases fitting TRBD2. The sequence was collected from a man aged 18 to 29 in good health. DNA of the CDR3: TGCGCCAGCAGCCAACGGGGACTAGACAGTTCCTACGAGCAGTACTTC. Amino acids: CASSQRGLDSSYEQYF.